The entry below describes one T cell receptor beta chain. No antigen is known for it. The entry originates in a study of cytomegalovirus exposure and HLA in healthy donors. Background on the study: Roughly 85 million unique TCRs from HLA-typed donors were held in an early release of data. General observations from the study: Only CMV serostatus was available as immune exposure information. The authors assumed roughly uniform sequencing depth across donors for presence/absence analyses.

The PCR employed 60 Vbeta primers together with 13 Jbeta primers. The protocol was immunoSEQ multiplex PCR, while the TCRdb copy is restricted to in-frame clones and leaves out a portion. The sample carries 55,000 to 70,000 clones, 55% to 65% recorded once. This receptor was identified in a woman between 45 and 60 years old in good health and CMV-seronegative. What was sequenced was PBMCs.

As DNA, the CDR3 is TGTGCCAGCTCACCATCTAGCGGGACGACGGGCGGGGAGCTGTTTTTT. This gives the protein CASSPSSGTTGGELFF. The chain combines TRBV18 with TRBJ2-2, with 9 bases lining up with TRBD2. CDR3 length: 16 residues. Trimming took 2 bases from V and 7 from J; bases not matched to a gene: 8. Germline CDR1 KGHSH, CDR2 LQKENI.